This section outlines one T cell receptor beta chain sequence together with its context. This sample is drawn from a study of blood T cell repertoires in COVID-19. Study in general: PBMCs, B-cell-depleted T cells, or T cells were the source of the cDNA or gDNA that made up the material.

Trimming removed 4 bases from V and 7 bases from J, with 11 bases in between. This CDR3 comprises 14 residues. Germline assignment: CDR1 LNHDA and CDR2 SQIVND (reference sequence). Assay: immunoSEQ multiplex PCR; the TCRdb copy retains only in-frame clones and omits some. Among 170,000 or so clones, 85% to 90% were seen once, and the ten largest hold about 3%. This sequence joins TRBV19 and TRBJ1-6; a weak D match, TRBD1 (5 bases). This receptor was taken from a middle-aged man with active or convalescent COVID-19. The sequenced sample consisted of peripheral blood. DNA for the CDR3: TGTGCCAGTAGTAGCCAGGGAAGGAATTCACCCCTCCACTTT. It codes for CASSSQGRNSPLHF.